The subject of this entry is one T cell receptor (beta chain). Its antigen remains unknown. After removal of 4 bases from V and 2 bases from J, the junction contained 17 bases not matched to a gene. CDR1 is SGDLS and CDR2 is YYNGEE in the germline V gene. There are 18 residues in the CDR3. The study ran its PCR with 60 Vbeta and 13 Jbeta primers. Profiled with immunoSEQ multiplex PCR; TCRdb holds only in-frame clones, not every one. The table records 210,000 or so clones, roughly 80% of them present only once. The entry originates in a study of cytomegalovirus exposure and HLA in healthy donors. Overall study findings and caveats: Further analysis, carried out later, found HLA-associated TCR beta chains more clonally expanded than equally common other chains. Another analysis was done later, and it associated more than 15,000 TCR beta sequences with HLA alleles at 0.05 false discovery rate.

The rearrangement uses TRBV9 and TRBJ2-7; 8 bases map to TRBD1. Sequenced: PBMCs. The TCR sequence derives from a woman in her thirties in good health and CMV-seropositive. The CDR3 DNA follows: TGTGCCAGCAGCCGTACAGGGGGGCTAGCGCTGTCCCCCTACGAGCAGTACTTC. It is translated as CASSRTGGLALSPYEQYF. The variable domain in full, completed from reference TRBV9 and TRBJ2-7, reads DSGVTQTPKHLITATGQRVTLRCSPRSGDLSVYWYQQSLDQGLQFLIQYYNGEERAKGNILERFSAQQFPDLHSELNLSSLELGDSALYFCASSRTGGLALSPYEQYFGPGTRLTVT.